Sequencing of this T cell receptor beta chain was carried out in a study of Ad26.COV2.S vaccination and SARS-CoV-2 variants. Described treatment: roughly 20 received Ad26.COV2.S at low or high dose, single or two shots; about 5 received placebo; per-sample allocation not given. Samples were taken on day 63 after the first vaccine or placebo injection. Boston supplied an adult donor aged 18-55 years. Participants' vaccine, an Ad26 vector, delivered Wuhan-strain SARS-CoV-2 spike. This clone is deemed medium-sized. Its specificity is not known. Measured with immunoSEQ multiplex PCR; TCRdb has only the in-frame clones, and not every one. In the table there are about 400,000 clones, approximately 89% of which are singletons. The ends were cut back, 3 bases at V and 8 bases at J, with 13 bases in the middle. Germline V lookup: CDR1 SGHVS, CDR2 FNYEAQ. The CDR3 contains 13 residues. Whole-study findings and limits: Marked by substantial breadth, spike-specific CD8+ and CD4+ T cell responses were reportedly seen after vaccination.

The chain carries TRBV7-6 and TRBJ1-2; tentative D call: TRBD1 (5 bases). Source: peripheral blood, taken in a trial of Ad26.COV2.S vaccine versus placebo. The clonotype originates from a person aged 18-60 years who received the Ad26.COV2.S COVID-19 vaccine or a placebo. The chain's CDR3 is CASSFTGLEGYTF. The DNA of the CDR3 is TGTGCCAGCAGCTTTACAGGTCTGGAGGGCTACACCTTC.